This T cell receptor (beta chain) came from a study of blood T cell repertoires in COVID-19. Study as a whole: Nucleic acid was either cDNA or gDNA, and it came from T cells, B-cell-depleted T cells, or PBMCs.

From germline, CDR1 is MNHEY and CDR2 SVGAGI. The CDR3 totals 15 residues. V gave up 7 bases and J gave up 5 bases, with 20 bases separating them. In the original workflow: Counts of nucleated cells, estimated from reference gene primer amplification, were obtained. TCRdb keeps only in-frame clones here, not all; method: immunoSEQ multiplex PCR. The D gene and trimming were derived from the DNA, and the V and J assignments and clone size from that table. The sample has under 200,000 clones; approximately 81% are singletons. The sample comprised PBMCs or T cells enriched from blood (not recorded which). The clonotype was recovered from a woman in her forties with acute COVID-19. V is TRBV6-5 and J is TRBJ1-2, with a tentative D call TRBD1 (5 bases). This CDR3 is CASTLFYGAPYGYTF. The CDR3 coding sequence is TGTGCCAGCACCCTCTTTTATGGGGCGCCTTATGGCTACACCTTC.